The 21 T cell receptor beta chains below were found in one sample sequenced in a study of blood T cell repertoires in COVID-19. Data came from immunoSEQ multiplex PCR; TCRdb stores just in-frame clones and leaves some out. The data show over 70,000 clones, about nine tenths seen once. Sequencing input: peripheral blood. The receptors come from a man aged 50 to 59 with COVID-19, enrolled during active disease.

The chain has TRBV10-3 and TRBJ2-1; no definite D call. CDR3 length: 11 amino acids. Germline V gives CDR1 ENHRY, CDR2 SYGVKD. V lost 11 bases and J 7 bases, leaving 12 bases between the germline ends. The CDR3 DNA reads TGTGCCCTCCCGCGTTCTAATGAGCAGTTCTTC. This encodes CALPRSNEQFF.

The V call is TRBV7-2, the J call TRBJ2-5, with 7 bases that match TRBD2. Germline lookup yields CDR1 SGHTA and CDR2 FQGNSA. V lost 6 bases to trimming and J lost 8 bases; unmatched junction nucleotides: 6. The CDR3 is 12 residues long. CDR3 sequence: CASRLAQGTQYF. CDR3 DNA sequence: TGTGCCAGCAGACTAGCGCAGGGTACCCAGTACTTC.

The V and J genes are TRBV25-1 and TRBJ2-2, with 8 bases matching TRBD1. V trimming: 4 bases; J trimming: 3 bases; junction bases outside the gene matches: 4. Germline CDR1 MGHDK, CDR2 SYGVNS. The CDR3 loop spans 15 amino acids. The CDR3 reads CASSALDRDTGELFF. CDR3 in DNA: TGTGCCAGCAGTGCTTTGGACAGGGACACCGGGGAGCTGTTTTTT.

The chain uses TRBV5-1 and TRBJ2-1, with 10 nucleotides matching TRBD2. The V segment lost 3 bases and the J segment 0 bases; nucleotides outside the gene matches: 0. This CDR3 contains 15 residues. Germline CDR1 SGHRS, CDR2 YFSETQ. CDR3 residues: CASSSSGGSYNEQFF. Here the CDR3 DNA reads TGCGCCAGCAGCTCTAGCGGGGGCTCCTACAATGAGCAGTTCTTC.

This clone was picked up one time. The chain carries TRBV10-3 and TRBJ2-5; D gene ambiguous. With 5 bases removed from V and 2 bases from J, the gap between germline ends came to 6 bases. The CDR3 is 12 amino acids. CDR1 and CDR2 (germline): ENHRY, SYGVKD. CDR3 nucleotides: TGTGCCATCAGTCCTTCTCAAGAGACCCAGTACTTC. This gives the protein CAISPSQETQYF.

The V call is TRBV30, the J call TRBJ2-1; D gene uncertain. Germline CDR1 reads GTSNPN; CDR2 reads SVGIG (reference sequence). Trimming stripped 4 bases from V and 0 bases from J, with 10 bases between. The CDR3 spans 14 residues. The CDR3 DNA is TGTGCCTGGACCCCCTCGAGCTCCTACAATGAGCAGTTCTTC. Translating it yields CAWTPSSSYNEQFF.

V gene TRBV6-5 combines with J gene TRBJ2-1, with D perhaps matching TRBD2 (5 bases). CDR1 MNHEY and CDR2 SVGAGI come from the germline V gene. Deletions cut 4 bases from V and 10 bases from J, with 8 bases between. The length of the CDR3 is 11 residues. CDR3 coding DNA: TGTGCCAGCAGTTCGCCGGGAGAGCAGTTCTTC. Protein product: CASSSPGEQFF.

This chain links TRBV19 with TRBJ1-6; D call uncertain. Per the germline V gene, CDR1 is LNHDA and CDR2 is SQIVND (reference sequence). This CDR3 has 13 amino acids. The V and J ends lost 6 bases and 5 bases respectively, with 8 bases between them. CDR3 DNA sequence: TGTGCCAGTAGAGTAGAGGATAATTCACCCCTCCACTTT. This encodes CASRVEDNSPLHF. The full variable domain, rest sourced from reference TRBV19 and TRBJ1-6, is DGGITQSPKYLFRKEGQNVTLSCEQNLNHDAMYWYRQDPGQGLRLIYYSQIVNDFQKGDIAEGYSVSREKKESFPLTVTSAQKNPTAFYLCASRVEDNSPLHFGNGTRLTVT.

The chain couples TRBV6-5 to TRBJ1-5; a weak D match, TRBD1 (6 bases). Per the germline V gene, CDR1 is MNHEY and CDR2 is SVGAGI. V shed 2 bases and J shed 5 bases, with 16 bases lying between them. The CDR3 has 16 residues. The CDR3 DNA is TGTGCCAGCAGTTACAAAGGACAGACAGACGATCAGCCCCAGCATTTT. This sequence encodes CASSYKGQTDDQPQHF.

The rearrangement joins TRBV19 to TRBJ1-2; 8 bases agree with TRBD1. V shed 8 bases, J shed 4 bases, and the junction held 3 bases outside the gene matches. Germline V CDR1 and CDR2: LNHDA, SQIVND (reference sequence). The CDR3 has 12 residues. Here the CDR3 reads CASGQGIYGYTF. CDR3 nucleotide sequence: TGTGCCAGTGGACAGGGAATCTATGGCTACACCTTC. The entire variable domain, with the rest obtained from reference TRBV19 and TRBJ1-2, is as follows: DGGITQSPKYLFRKEGQNVTLSCEQNLNHDAMYWYRQDPGQGLRLIYYSQIVNDFQKGDIAEGYSVSREKKESFPLTVTSAQKNPTAFYLCASGQGIYGYTFGSGTRLTVV.

The chain has TRBV18 and TRBJ2-2, with 12 bases fitting TRBD1. CDR3 size: 16 residues. V shed 6 bases, J shed 3 bases, and the junction held 5 bases outside the gene matches. From germline, CDR1 is KGHSH and CDR2 LQKENI. DNA for the CDR3: TGTGCCAGCTCTCGGGACAGGGGGCTCGACACCGGGGAGCTGTTTTTT. Translated, it gives CASSRDRGLDTGELFF.

This rearrangement joins TRBV18 to TRBJ2-3; 8 bases are shared with TRBD2. The V and J ends lost 3 bases and 3 bases, in that order; junction bases with no gene match: 5. The CDR3 sequence is 15 residues long. Germline loops: CDR1 KGHSH, CDR2 LQKENI. The CDR3 nucleotides are TGTGCCAGCTCACCGAGCGGGAGTAGTACAGATACGCAGTATTTT. Amino acid sequence: CASSPSGSSTDTQYF.

The CDR3 DNA is TGTGCCAGCAGCCCGTGGGGAGATAACTATGGCTACACCTTC. Protein product: CASSPWGDNYGYTF. The V and J genes are TRBV13 and TRBJ1-2; D gene uncertain. Trimming removed 5 bases at V and 1 base at J, with 11 bases between. The CDR3 has 14 residues. Looked up from germline, CDR1 is PRHDT and CDR2 is FYEKMQ (reference sequence). The entire variable domain, with the rest obtained from reference TRBV13 and TRBJ1-2, is as follows: AAGVIQSPRHLIKEKRETATLKCYPIPRHDTVYWYQQGPGQDPQFLISFYEKMQSDKGSIPDRFSAQQFSDYHSELNMSSLELGDSALYFCASSPWGDNYGYTFGSGTRLTVV.

The chain is built from TRBV13 and TRBJ2-7; the match to TRBD1 covers 7 bases. CDR1 is PRHDT, CDR2 FYEKMQ, per germline (reference sequence). After removal of 5 bases from V and 5 bases from J, the junction contained 6 bases not matched to a gene. This CDR3 has 13 amino acids. CDR3: CASSRGGINEQYV. CDR3 nucleotides: TGTGCCAGCAGCAGAGGGGGCATCAACGAGCAGTACGTC.

The V gene is TRBV19, the J gene TRBJ2-7; 8 positions match TRBD1. V was pared by 4 bases and J by 1 base, with 6 bases of the junction left unmatched. CDR1 and CDR2 (germline): LNHDA, SQIVND (reference sequence). The CDR3 spans 15 residues. The CDR3, as DNA: TGTGCCAGTAGTAGATCACAGGGGGGTTCCTACGAGCAGTACTTC. This sequence encodes CASSRSQGGSYEQYF.

This clone is a singleton in its sample. CDR3 residues: CASSPQGANSPLHF. In nucleotides, the CDR3 is TGTGCCAGCTCACCCCAGGGGGCGAATTCACCCCTCCACTTT. The chain has TRBV18 and TRBJ1-6, with 8 bases identical to TRBD1. After removal of 3 bases from V and 7 bases from J, the junction contained 2 bases not matched to a gene. From germline, CDR1 is KGHSH and CDR2 LQKENI. The CDR3 sequence is 14 residues long.

This clone was recorded only once. The genes are TRBV7-2 and TRBJ1-1; 9 bases map to TRBD1. Germline CDR1 SGHTA, CDR2 FQGNSA. Losses at the gene ends were 5 bases for V and 5 bases for J; bases not matched to a gene: 9. The CDR3 extends over 15 amino acids. The CDR3 spells CASSPLRDRVTEAFF. CDR3 sequence (DNA): TGTGCCAGCAGCCCCTTAAGGGACAGGGTAACTGAAGCTTTCTTT.

The CDR3 DNA reads TGCGCCAGCAGCCGGGGACAGGAAAATCAGCCCCAGCATTTT. Residues: CASSRGQENQPQHF. The J gene is TRBJ1-5, the V gene TRBV4-1, with 8 bases that match TRBD1. V lost 4 bases and J lost 4; bases outside the gene matches: 3. The length of the CDR3 is 14 residues. Germline CDR1 is MGHRA and CDR2 is YSYEKL.

This clone has just one count. This chain connects TRBV6-2 or TRBV6-3 to TRBJ2-2; 9 bases map to TRBD1. The length of the CDR3 is 15 residues. The V segment lost 2 bases and the J segment 7 bases; nucleotides outside the gene matches: 5. CDR1 and CDR2 from the germline V gene are MNHEY and SVGEGT. The CDR3 sequence: CASSYVGQGIGELFF. In DNA form, the CDR3 reads TGTGCCAGCAGTTACGTCGGACAGGGGATCGGGGAGCTGTTTTTT.

J is TRBJ1-1 and V is TRBV28; weak D call: TRBD1 (6 bases). CDR3 length: 15 amino acids. The V gene lost 8 bases and the J gene lost 2 bases, with 18 bases spanning the gap. CDR1 is MDHEN, CDR2 SYDVKM, per germline. CDR3 coding DNA: TGTGCCAGCCCGGACAGCCTTCCGTCTAACACTGAAGCTTTCTTT. Its protein is CASPDSLPSNTEAFF.

The gene calls are TRBV28 and TRBJ2-5; the D gene is possibly TRBD1 (6 bases). The CDR3 extends over 15 amino acids. The germline gives CDR1 MDHEN, CDR2 SYDVKM. V was trimmed by 5 bases and J by 5 bases, leaving 18 bases between them. The CDR3 region has the DNA TGTGCCAGCAGTATAGCAGGGGCCGGTGAGGAGACCCAGTACTTC. Protein product: CASSIAGAGEETQYF.